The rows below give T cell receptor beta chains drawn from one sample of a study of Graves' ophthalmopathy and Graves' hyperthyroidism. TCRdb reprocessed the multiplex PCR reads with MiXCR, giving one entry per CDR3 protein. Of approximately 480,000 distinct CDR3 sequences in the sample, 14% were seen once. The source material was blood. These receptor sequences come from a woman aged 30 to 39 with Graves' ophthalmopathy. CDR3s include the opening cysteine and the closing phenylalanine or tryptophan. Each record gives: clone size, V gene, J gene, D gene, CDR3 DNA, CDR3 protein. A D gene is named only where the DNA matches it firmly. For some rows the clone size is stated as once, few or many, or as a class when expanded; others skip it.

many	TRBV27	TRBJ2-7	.	TGTGCCAGCAGTTTAACGGCGGGGAGTTCCTACGAGCAGTACTTC	CASSLTAGSSYEQYF
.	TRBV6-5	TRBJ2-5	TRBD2	TGTGCCAGCAGTTTCCCGGGTAGCGGGGTTCAAGAGACCCAGTACTTC	CASSFPGSGVQETQYF
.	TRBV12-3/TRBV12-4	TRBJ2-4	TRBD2	TGTGCCAGCAGCAAGGCGGGGGACATTCAGTACTTC	CASSKAGDIQYF
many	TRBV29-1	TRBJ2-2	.	TGCAGCGTTCGGGGTGGACAGTACGCCGGGGAGCTGTTTTTT	CSVRGGQYAGELFF
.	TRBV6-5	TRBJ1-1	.	TGTGCCAGCAGTTACTCGGCAGGTTCTGAAGCTTTCTTT	CASSYSAGSEAFF
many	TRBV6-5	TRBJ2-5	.	TGTGCCAGCAGTTACTCGGAGGGGTTGGAGACCCAGTACTTC	CASSYSEGLETQYF
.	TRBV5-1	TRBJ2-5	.	TGCGCCAGCAGCTTATTTACAGGGGAGACCCAGTACTTC	CASSLFTGETQYF
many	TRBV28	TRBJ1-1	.	TGTGCCAGCCTAAACATGGGGAACACTGAAGCTTTCTTT	CASLNMGNTEAFF
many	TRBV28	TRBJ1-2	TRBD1	TGTGCCAGCGGGACAGCCTATGGCTACACCTTC	CASGTAYGYTF
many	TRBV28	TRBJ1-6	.	TGTGCCAGCAGTTTTTCTTACAGAGGTTCACCCCTCCACTTT	CASSFSYRGSPLHF
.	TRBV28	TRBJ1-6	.	TGTGCCAGCAGAACCGGGGCGGCTAATTCACCCCTCCACTTT	CASRTGAANSPLHF
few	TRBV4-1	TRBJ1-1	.	TGCGCCAGCAGCCTGTCCGGGGCGAGGACTGAAGCTTTCTTT	CASSLSGARTEAFF
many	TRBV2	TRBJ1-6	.	TGTGCCAGCAGGGGACCTTTCGCCCTCCACTTT	CASRGPFALHF
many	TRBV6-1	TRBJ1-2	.	TGTGCCAGCAGTGAAGCGTTGATTCGACAGGATAACTATGGCTACACCTTC	CASSEALIRQDNYGYTF
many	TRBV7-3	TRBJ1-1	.	TGTGCCAGCAGCTTACGCAGCAACACTGAAGCTTTCTTT	CASSLRSNTEAFF
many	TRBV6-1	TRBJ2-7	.	TGTGCCAGCAGTAAAGCAAACAGGGTCGAGCAGTACTTC	CASSKANRVEQYF
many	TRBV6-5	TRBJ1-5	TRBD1	TGTGCCAGCAGTTATCGGACAGGGGGTACGAGCAATCAGCCCCAGCATTTT	CASSYRTGGTSNQPQHF
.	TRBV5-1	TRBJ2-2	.	TGCGCCAGCAGCCCGCTCGGTAACACCGGGGAGCTGTTTTTT	CASSPLGNTGELFF
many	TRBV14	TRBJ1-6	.	TGTGCCAGCAGCCTGCTAAGACCGGTCTATAATTCACCCCTCCACTTT	CASSLLRPVYNSPLHF
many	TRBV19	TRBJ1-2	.	TGTGCCAGTAGTATTAACAGCAACTATGGCTACACCTTC	CASSINSNYGYTF
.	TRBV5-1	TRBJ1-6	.	TGCGCCAGCAGCTTGGGTGCCCGGTCTGGGTCCTATAATTCACCCCTCCACTTT	CASSLGARSGSYNSPLHF
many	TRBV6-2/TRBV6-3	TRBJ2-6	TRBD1	TGTGCCAGCAGTTACTCAGCGGCGCAGGGGGCTGGGGCCAACGTCCTGACTTTC	CASSYSAAQGAGANVLTF
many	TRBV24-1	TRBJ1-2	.	TGTGCCACCAGTGATACGGACGTTTACTATGGCTACACCTTC	CATSDTDVYYGYTF
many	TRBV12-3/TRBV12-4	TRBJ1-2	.	TGTGCCAGCAGTTTTGGGGAGGCTAGAGGCTACACCTTC	CASSFGEARGYTF
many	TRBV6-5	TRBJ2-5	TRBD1	TGTGCCAGCAAGGGACAGCCCCTTTTACAAGAGACCCAGTACTTC	CASKGQPLLQETQYF
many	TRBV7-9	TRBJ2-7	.	TGTGCCAGCAGCTTAGCCGAGGGGCGAGACGGGCAGTACTTC	CASSLAEGRDGQYF
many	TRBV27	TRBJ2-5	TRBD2	TGTGCCAGCAGTCAACGGACTAGCGGGAGGAGAGGAGAGACCCAGTACTTC	CASSQRTSGRRGETQYF
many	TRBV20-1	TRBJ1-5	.	TGCAGTGCTAGCGTATCGGCAGCATATCAGCCCCAGCATTTT	CSASVSAAYQPQHF
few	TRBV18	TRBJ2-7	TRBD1	TGTGCCAGCTCCCCGAGCGGGACAGGGGGCTACGAGCAGTACTTC	CASSPSGTGGYEQYF
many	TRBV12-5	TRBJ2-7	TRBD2	TGTGCTAGTGGAATGGGGGGGTCTGCTTACGAGCAGTACTTC	CASGMGGSAYEQYF
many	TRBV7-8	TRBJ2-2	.	TGTGCCAGCAGCTTAGCGCATGGAGTCGGGGAGCTGTTTTTT	CASSLAHGVGELFF
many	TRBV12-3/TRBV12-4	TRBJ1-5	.	TGTGCCAGCAGGCAAAGTGGCAATCAGCCCCAGCATTTT	CASRQSGNQPQHF
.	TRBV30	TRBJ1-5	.	TGTGCCTGGAGTGATGGCAGGGATTACTATAGCAATCAGCCCCAGCATTTT	CAWSDGRDYYSNQPQHF
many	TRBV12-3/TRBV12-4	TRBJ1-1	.	TGTGCCAGCAAGCCCACAGAGAACACTGAAGCTTTCTTT	CASKPTENTEAFF
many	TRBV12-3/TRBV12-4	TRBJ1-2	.	TGTGCCAGCAGAGCTGACAGGAGAGCTAACTATGGCTACACCTTC	CASRADRRANYGYTF